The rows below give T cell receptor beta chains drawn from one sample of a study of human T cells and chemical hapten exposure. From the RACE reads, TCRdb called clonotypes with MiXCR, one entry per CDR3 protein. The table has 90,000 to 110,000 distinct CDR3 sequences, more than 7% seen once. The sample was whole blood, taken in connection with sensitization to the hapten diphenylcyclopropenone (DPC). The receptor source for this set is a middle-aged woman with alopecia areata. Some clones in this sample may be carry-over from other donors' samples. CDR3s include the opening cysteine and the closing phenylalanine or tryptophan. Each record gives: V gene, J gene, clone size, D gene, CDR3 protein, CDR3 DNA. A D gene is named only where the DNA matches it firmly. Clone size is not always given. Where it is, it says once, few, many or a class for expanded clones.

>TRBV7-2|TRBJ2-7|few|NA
CASSLIQKSEQYF
TGTGCCAGCAGCTTAATCCAGAAGTCCGAGCAGTACTTC
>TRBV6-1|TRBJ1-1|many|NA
CASSRGGYGEAFF
TGTGCCAGCAGTAGGGGAGGTTACGGTGAAGCTTTCTTT
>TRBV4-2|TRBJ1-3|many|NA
CASSQDRNSGNTIYF
TGTGCCAGCAGCCAAGACAGGAACTCTGGAAACACCATATATTTT
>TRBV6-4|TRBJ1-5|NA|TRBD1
CASSEQGNQPQHF
TGTGCCAGCAGTGAACAGGGGAATCAGCCCCAGCATTTT
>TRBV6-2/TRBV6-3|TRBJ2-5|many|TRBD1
CASRRLTGEETQYF
TGTGCCAGCAGACGATTAACAGGGGAAGAGACCCAGTACTTC
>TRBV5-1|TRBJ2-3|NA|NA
CASSLDISADTQYF
TGCGCCAGCAGCTTAGACATCTCCGCAGATACGCAGTATTTT
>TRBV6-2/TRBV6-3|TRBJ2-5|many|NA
CASTLRLGGETQYF
TGTGCCAGCACCCTCCGACTGGGTGGAGAGACCCAGTACTTC
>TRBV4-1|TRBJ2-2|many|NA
CASSQPDTGELFF
TGCGCCAGCAGCCAACCTGACACCGGGGAGCTGTTTTTT
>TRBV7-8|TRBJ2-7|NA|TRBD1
CASSPQGAILGAEQYF
TGTGCCAGCAGCCCCCAGGGGGCGATACTCGGGGCCGAGCAGTACTTC
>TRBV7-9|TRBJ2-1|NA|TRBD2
CASSRRLAVMYNEQFF
TGTGCCAGCAGCCGAAGACTAGCGGTTATGTACAATGAGCAGTTCTTC
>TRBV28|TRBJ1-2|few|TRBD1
CASSPPGQGNYGYTF
TGTGCCAGCAGTCCCCCGGGACAGGGTAACTATGGCTACACCTTC
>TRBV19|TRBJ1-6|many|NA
CASSRGQFEYNSPLHF
TGTGCCAGTAGTAGAGGACAGTTTGAGTATAATTCACCCCTCCACTTT
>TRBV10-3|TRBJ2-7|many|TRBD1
CAISEFVSSGTEGEQYF
TGTGCCATCAGTGAGTTCGTCTCCTCCGGGACAGAAGGCGAGCAGTACTTC
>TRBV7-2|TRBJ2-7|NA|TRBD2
CASSHAGDYRYEQYF
TGTGCCAGCAGCCACGCTGGGGACTACCGCTACGAGCAGTACTTC
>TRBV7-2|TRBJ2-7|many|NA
CASSLGVQGLYEQYF
TGTGCCAGCAGCTTAGGGGTCCAGGGATTATACGAGCAGTACTTC
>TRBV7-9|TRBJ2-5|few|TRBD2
CASSLFGGGETQYF
TGTGCCAGCAGCTTATTCGGCGGGGGAGAGACCCAGTACTTC
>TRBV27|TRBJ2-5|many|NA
CASSLWGGSGQTQYF
TGTGCCAGCAGTTTATGGGGGGGCTCCGGGCAGACCCAGTACTTC
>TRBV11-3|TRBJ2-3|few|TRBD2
CASSSRGLAGADTQYF
TGTGCCAGCAGCTCCCGCGGACTAGCGGGAGCAGATACGCAGTATTTT
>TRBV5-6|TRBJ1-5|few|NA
CASSGWAGGNQPQHF
TGTGCCAGCAGCGGTTGGGCAGGGGGCAATCAGCCCCAGCATTTT
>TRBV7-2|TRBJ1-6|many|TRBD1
CASSIDRGNNSPLHF
TGTGCCAGCAGCATTGACAGGGGCAATAATTCACCCCTCCACTTT
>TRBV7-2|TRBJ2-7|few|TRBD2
CASSLAAGDLYEQYF
TGTGCCAGCAGCTTAGCAGCGGGGGACCTCTACGAGCAGTACTTC
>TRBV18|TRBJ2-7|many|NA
CASSPPAGDYEQYF
TGTGCCAGCTCACCACCGGCAGGGGATTACGAGCAGTACTTC
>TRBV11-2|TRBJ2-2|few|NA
CATSRGDTGELFF
TGTGCCACCTCCCGGGGCGACACCGGGGAGCTGTTTTTT
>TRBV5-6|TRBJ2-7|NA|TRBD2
CASSLLGGSNEQYF
TGTGCCAGCAGCCTGCTCGGGGGGTCCAACGAGCAGTACTTC
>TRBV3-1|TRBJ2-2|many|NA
CASSPGSNTGELFF
TGTGCCAGCAGCCCCGGGTCGAACACCGGGGAGCTGTTTTTT
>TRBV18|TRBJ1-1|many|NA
CASSPYSGNTEAFF
TGTGCCAGCTCACCATACAGCGGAAACACTGAAGCTTTCTTT
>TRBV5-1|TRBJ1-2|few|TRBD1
CASSFAGTANYGYTF
TGCGCCAGCAGCTTCGCCGGGACAGCTAACTATGGCTACACCTTC
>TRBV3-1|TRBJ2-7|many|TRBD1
CASSQASTGGFLSEQYF
TGTGCCAGCAGCCAAGCATCCACAGGGGGCTTTCTCAGCGAGCAGTACTTC
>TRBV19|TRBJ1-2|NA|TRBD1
CASTPGQGAWGYTF
TGTGCCAGTACCCCGGGACAGGGGGCTTGGGGCTACACCTTC
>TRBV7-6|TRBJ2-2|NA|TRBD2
CAGGNYTGELFF
TGTGCGGGGGGGAACTACACCGGGGAGCTGTTTTTT
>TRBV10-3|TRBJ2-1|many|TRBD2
CAISESGKRGEGSYNEQFF
TGTGCCATCAGTGAGTCAGGGAAGCGGGGTGAGGGCTCCTACAATGAGCAGTTCTTC
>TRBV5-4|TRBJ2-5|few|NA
CASSLFAGTPFF
TGTGCCAGCAGCTTGTTCGCGGGGACTCCCTTCTTC
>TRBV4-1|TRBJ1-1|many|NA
CASSQDLQRRNTEAFF
TGCGCCAGCAGCCAAGATCTGCAGCGGCGGAACACTGAAGCTTTCTTT
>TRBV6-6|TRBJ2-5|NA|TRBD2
CASSPTSLETQYF
TGTGCCAGCAGTCCGACTAGCCTCGAGACCCAGTACTTC
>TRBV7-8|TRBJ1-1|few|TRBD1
CASSSALAQDRRNTEAFF
TGTGCCAGCAGCTCCGCCCTAGCTCAGGACAGGAGAAACACTGAAGCTTTCTTT